This TCR beta chain was recovered during a study of Ad26.COV2.S vaccination and SARS-CoV-2 variants. Study conclusions and caveats: Substantial breadth was reportedly displayed by spike-specific CD8+ and CD4+ T cell responses after vaccination.

The sample's treatment: 19 received Ad26.COV2.S at low or high dose, single or two shots; about 5 received placebo; per-sample allocation not given. The samples were gathered on day 63 after the first injection of vaccine or placebo. In Boston, an adult donor aged 18-55 years took part. With 2 bases clipped from V and 6 bases from J, the junction kept 4 bases outside the gene matches. Germline V gives CDR1 SGHKS, CDR2 YYEKEE (reference sequence). This CDR3 region has 14 residues. Here immunoSEQ multiplex PCR was the method, and the copy in TCRdb shows in-frame clones only, minus some. Among around 500,000 clones listed, roughly nine tenths were seen once. About this clone itself: Its antigen is as yet unknown.

The clonotype originates from a person aged 18-60 years who received the Ad26.COV2.S COVID-19 vaccine or a placebo. The sample here was peripheral blood, taken in a trial of Ad26.COV2.S vaccine versus placebo. V and J are TRBV5-5 and TRBJ2-7, with 11 bases aligning to TRBD2. CDR3 bases: TGTGCCAGCAGCTTCGATAGCGGGAGGGGCGAGCAGTACTTC. As protein: CASSFDSGRGEQYF. Variable domain in full (rest from reference TRBV5-5 and TRBJ2-7): DAGVTQSPTHLIKTRGQQVTLRCSPISGHKSVSWYQQVLGQGPQFIFQYYEKEERGRGNFPDRFSARQFPNYSSELNVNALLLGDSALYLCASSFDSGRGEQYFGPGTRLTVT.